This T cell receptor (beta chain) appears in the sequencing data of a study of CD8+CD57+ T cells in acquired aplastic anemia. Study background: Sorted CD4+ and CD8+ cell DNA averaged approximately 3.2 ug.

The germline V gene has CDR1 MDHEN and CDR2 SYDVKM. CDR3 length: 15 residues. V dropped 5 bases and J dropped 0 bases, with 11 bases sitting between them. The study, taken as a whole, reports: Shared by patients and controls, 25 to 35 CD8+ CDR3s were abundant in patients. With respect to CD8+ Simpson's diversity, patients and controls did not differ significantly.

This clonotype was found many times. The antigen is not known. The template for TCR beta VDJ and CDR3 sequence profiling was genomic DNA. In TCRdb, the reads were re-called with MiXCR into one record per CDR3 protein. The sample has 250,000 to 300,000 distinct CDR3 sequences; roughly half are singletons. V is TRBV28 and J is TRBJ1-5; a weak D match, TRBD1 (6 bases). The receptor comes from a human donor with severe aplastic anemia or a healthy control (not recorded which). The sequencing sample was made of sorted CD4+, CD8+, or CD8+CD57+ T cells (not recorded which) from PBMCs. Here the CDR3 reads CASSRQEYSNQPQHF. The CDR3 nucleotides are TGTGCCAGCAGTCGACAGGAGTATAGCAATCAGCCCCAGCATTTT.